This TCR beta chain was obtained from a study of blood T cell repertoires in COVID-19. Authors' analysis steps: Amplification from reference gene primers served as the basis for estimated nucleated cell counts. Libraries were prepared by immunoSEQ multiplex PCR; TCRdb keeps only in-frame clonotypes and omits some of them. Clonal size and the V and J genes are those of that table, whereas D and trimming came from the DNA. Of about 480,000 clones in the sample, approximately 92% were seen once. Seattle's cohort entered during active infection and was followed longitudinally. V was pared by 2 bases and J by 6 bases, with 21 bases between. CDR3 length: 17 residues. Germline CDR1 MNHNS, CDR2 SASEGT.

Sequencing input: peripheral blood. This rearrangement joins TRBV6-1 to TRBJ2-3; no clear D gene. The sequence came from a man between 18 and 35 years old with COVID-19, enrolled during active disease. The CDR3: CASSEFAGSGAVDTQYF. The CDR3 DNA follows: TGTGCCAGCAGTGAATTCGCTGGTAGTGGTGCCGTGGATACGCAGTATTTT.